This T cell receptor (beta chain) stems from a study of T cell responses to AZD1222 COVID-19 vaccine. Findings and limits, study-wide: Donor demographics were predominantly white British with a female majority; clonal diversity may be underestimated. Only a handful of AZD1222 recipients were seropositive at baseline. Variant regions that are unmutated are reportedly the target of nearly half of spike-specific TCRs.

TCRdb's copy holds only in-frame clones and misses some; the assay was immunoSEQ multiplex PCR. The sample holds about 140,000 clones, about 94% seen once. Looked up from germline, CDR1 is MNHNY and CDR2 is SVGAGI (reference sequence). This CDR3 has 14 residues. Trimming removed 6 bases at V and 4 bases at J, with 15 bases between. A word on this clone: Antigen specificity is unknown.

The receptor's source is an adult in good health. The material sequenced was peripheral blood, taken on day 0 of AZD1222 vaccination. The rearrangement links TRBV6-6 to TRBJ2-5; D may be TRBD1 or TRBD2 (6 bases each). The CDR3 nucleotides read TGTGCCAGCAGCGACGACAGGCGGGGAGAGACCCAGTACTTC. This gives the protein CASSDDRRGETQYF.